Given below is one T cell receptor beta chain in context. What it binds is unknown. This specimen includes other DNA sequences encoding the same CDR3. With V trimmed by 3 bases and J by 7 bases, 6 bases remained unmatched. Germline-derived CDR1 and CDR2 are LNHNV and YYDKDF (reference sequence). The CDR3 spans 14 residues. The sample is drawn from a study of cytomegalovirus exposure and HLA in healthy donors. Study findings and constraints: Indistinguishability led to the exclusion of some V segments, TRBV6-2 and TRBV6-3 included. TCR association rates varied by HLA locus in a later analysis, with DRB1 highest and HLA-C lowest. Per published reports, the classifier diagnosed cytomegalovirus status with high specificity and sensitivity.

Researchers ran the PCR with 60 Vbeta and 13 Jbeta primers. Profiling relied on immunoSEQ multiplex PCR, and the TCRdb table lists in-frame clones only, not all of them. The data hold more than 85,000 clones, with approximately 84% observed a single time. Sequenced material: PBMCs. The chain has TRBV15 and TRBJ1-2; 9 bases align to TRBD1. The source is a male donor in good health and CMV-seronegative. The CDR3 sequence: CATSRDRGLGGYTF. DNA for the CDR3: TGTGCCACCAGCAGGGACAGGGGACTTGGTGGCTACACCTTC.